The 28 T cell receptor beta chains listed next were all sequenced from one sample in a study of post-analysis software for immune sequencing data. These receptors' antigens are unknown. Included in the TCR beta cDNA libraries were unique molecular identifiers. TCRdb reprocessed the PCR reads with MiXCR, giving one entry per CDR3 protein. Seen here are roughly 800,000 distinct CDR3 sequences, 53% observed once, and the top ten hold roughly 4.4%. Study results and caveats: With TRBV5-6, TRBV5-1 and TRBV20-1 included, about 5 TRBV segments were more frequent in patients than in controls.

Sequences were obtained from blood. Every receptor here comes from a girl aged 10 to 17 with multiple sclerosis.

This clonotype showed up just once. This chain uses TRBV10-3 with TRBJ2-4, with 12 bases that match TRBD2. The J call may be wrong; the DNA end is better matched by TRBJ2-7. The CDR3 is made up of 17 amino acids. Germline CDR1 reads ENHRY; CDR2 reads SYGVKD. The chain's CDR3 is CAISDPKGLAGSDEQYF. The CDR3 nucleotides are TGTGCCATCAGTGACCCAAAGGGACTAGCGGGTTCTGACGAGCAGTACTTC.

This clonotype turned up a few times. V gene TRBV10-3 combines with J gene TRBJ2-7; D tentatively fits TRBD1 or TRBD2 (6 bases each). Germline V gene data show CDR1 as ENHRY and CDR2 as SYGVKD. This CDR3 comprises 14 residues. Trimming shortened V by 10 bases and J by 2 bases, and 18 bases separated the two germline ends. The CDR3 DNA sequence: TGTGCCACCCGGAGGGGGGACACACCCTACGAGCAGTACTTC. Amino acids: CATRRGDTPYEQYF.

The rearrangement links TRBV20-1 to TRBJ2-1; no firm D call. Germline V CDR1 and CDR2: DFQATT, SNEGSKA (reference sequence). This CDR3 spans 10 amino acids. The CDR3 is CRAVGNEQFF. CDR3 nucleotide sequence: TGCAGAGCAGTGGGGAATGAGCAGTTCTTC.

This clonotype has more than one count but fewer than ten. The chain is built from TRBV5-1 and TRBJ2-3, with 8 bases matching TRBD1. The CDR3 length is 20 residues. V was clipped by 4 bases and J by 5 bases; unmatched bases: 24. Germline lookup yields CDR1 SGHRS and CDR2 YFSETQ. In nucleotides, the CDR3 is TGCGCCAGCAGCATAGACAGGGGACGACTAGATCCTCCCCGGAGAGATACGCAGTATTTT. It is translated as CASSIDRGRLDPPRRDTQYF.

This clonotype has only a few counts. V gene TRBV12-3 or TRBV12-4 combines with J gene TRBJ1-2; TRBD1 might be the D (6 bases). The CDR3 spans 15 residues. V was pared by 6 bases and J by 7 bases, with 21 bases between. The CDR3 sequence is CASSPGTRALRGYTF. The CDR3 bases are TGTGCCAGCAGCCCAGGGACAAGGGCGCTACGTGGCTACACCTTC.

This sequence joins TRBV11-2 and TRBJ1-2; 8 nucleotides align to TRBD1. The J segment lost 5 bases and the V segment lost 5 bases, leaving 10 bases of the junction unmatched. The CDR3 is made up of 15 amino acids. From germline, CDR1 is SGHAT and CDR2 FQNNGV. The CDR3 spells CASSPPRTGLYGYTF. For the CDR3, the DNA is TGTGCCAGCAGCCCACCTCGGACAGGGCTTTATGGCTACACCTTC.

This sequence joins TRBV29-1 and TRBJ2-1; 9 bases are shared with TRBD2. With V trimmed by 4 bases and J by 2 bases, 6 bases remained unmatched. CDR1 is SQVTM, CDR2 ANQGSEA, per germline. This CDR3 has 15 residues. CDR3 region: CSVAGGRAAYNEQFF. The CDR3 DNA is TGCAGCGTTGCGGGCGGGAGGGCCGCCTACAATGAGCAGTTCTTC.

The rearrangement links TRBV3-1 to TRBJ2-5; D unresolved. V lost 3 bases, J lost 2 bases, and 13 bases lay in between. Germline CDR1 and CDR2: LGHDT and YNNKEL (reference sequence). The CDR3 is made up of 15 amino acids. CDR3 bases: TGTGCCAGCAGCCACCTCAAGAGAAGTCAAGAGACCCAGTACTTC. It encodes CASSHLKRSQETQYF.

V gene TRBV11-2 combines with J gene TRBJ1-2; D is unclear. The germline V gene encodes CDR1 SGHAT and CDR2 FQNNGV. The CDR3 length is 14 residues. Trimming took off 0 bases at V and 5 bases at J, with 10 bases between the two ends. In DNA, the CDR3 is TGTGCCAGCAGCTTAGAAGTCCGGGCATATGGCTACACCTTC. It is translated as CASSLEVRAYGYTF.

V is TRBV5-6 and J is TRBJ2-4; D is unresolved. Matching the DNA end better, TRBJ2-7 makes the J call doubtful. Germline loops: CDR1 SGHDT, CDR2 YYEEEE. This CDR3 contains 12 residues. For the CDR3, the DNA is TGTGCCAGCAGCTTGAAGTGGGGCGAGCAGTACTTC. Its protein product is CASSLKWGEQYF.

The chain employs TRBV20-1 and TRBJ2-5; D call uncertain. V shed 3 bases and J shed 4 bases, with 9 bases lying between them. Germline V CDR1 and CDR2: DFQATT, SNEGSKA (reference sequence). The CDR3 has 12 residues. CDR3 nucleotide sequence: TGCAGTGCTAGGTCCTTGGTAGAGACCCAGTACTTC. Translated, it gives CSARSLVETQYF.

This clonotype has only a few counts. The rearrangement links TRBV29-1 to TRBJ2-1; perhaps TRBD2 as D (5 bases). The CDR3 runs to 9 residues. Germline CDR1 is SQVTM and CDR2 is ANQGSEA. In DNA, the CDR3 is TGCAGTGACGGGGATGAGCAGTTCTTC. It specifies CSDGDEQFF.

V usage is TRBV30 and J usage is TRBJ1-5; possibly TRBD1 for D (5 bases). Trimming left V 1 base short and J 6 bases short, with 7 bases between. There are 12 residues in the CDR3. Germline loops: CDR1 GTSNPN, CDR2 SVGIG (reference sequence). CDR3 nucleotide sequence: TGTGCCTGGAGTGGGGGGTCTCAGCCCCAGCATTTT. This codes for CAWSGGSQPQHF.

V usage is TRBV20-1 and J usage is TRBJ1-1; possible D gene TRBD1, 6 bases. CDR3 length equals 13 residues. The V end was cut by 5 bases, the J end by 1 base, with 11 bases between. The germline CDR1 and CDR2 sequences are DFQATT and SNEGSKA (reference sequence). CDR3 residues: CSAGKDRNTEAFF. The CDR3 region has the DNA TGCAGTGCTGGAAAGGACAGGAACACTGAAGCTTTCTTT.

The chain uses TRBV5-1 and TRBJ2-4, with D perhaps matching TRBD1 (6 bases). This CDR3 region has 16 residues. Germline-derived CDR1 and CDR2 are SGHRS and YFSETQ. Trimming removed 0 bases at V and 0 bases at J, with 10 bases between. The CDR3 DNA reads as TGCGCCAGCAGCTTGGAGGGGGTCGCAGCCAAAAACATTCAGTACTTC. Encoded protein: CASSLEGVAAKNIQYF.

This clonotype was detected only a few times. V and J are TRBV5-5 and TRBJ2-7; D is uncertain. Deletions cut 4 bases from V and 7 bases from J, with 21 bases between. This CDR3 comprises 15 residues. CDR1 is SGHKS and CDR2 is YYEKEE in the germline V gene (reference sequence). CDR3 loop: CASSGPLGRPPEQYF. The CDR3 coding sequence is TGTGCCAGCAGCGGCCCTTTGGGCAGGCCGCCTGAGCAGTACTTC.

A note on this clonotype: A read error may account for a junction end that differs from germline. The chain carries TRBV29-1 and TRBJ2-5, with D possibly matching TRBD1 (5 bases). The CDR3 is 14 amino acids. Germline-derived CDR1 and CDR2 are SQVTM and ANQGSEA. The CDR3 loop reads CSVEVRVNREAQYF. The CDR3 coding sequence is TGCAGCGTTGAAGTCAGGGTGAACCGAGAGGCCCAGTACTTC.

The chain has TRBV29-1 and TRBJ2-3, with D possibly being TRBD1 (6 bases). V lost 2 bases, J lost 5 bases, and 14 bases lay in between. The CDR3 runs 14 residues. Germline V lookup: CDR1 SQVTM, CDR2 ANQGSEA. The CDR3 bases are TGCAGCGTTGAACGAGGTCTAGGGGGAGATACGCAGTATTTT. Translation gives CSVERGLGGDTQYF.

The gene calls are TRBV5-1 and TRBJ1-2; tentatively, D is TRBD1 (5 bases). The CDR3 totals 11 residues. Germline V lookup: CDR1 SGHRS, CDR2 YFSETQ. CDR3 sequence reads: CAVQGNYGYTF. DNA of the CDR3: TGCGCTGTTCAGGGCAACTATGGCTACACCTTC. The full variable domain, with the rest looked up from reference TRBV5-1 and TRBJ1-2, is KAGVTQTPRYLIKTRGQQVTLSCSPISGHRSVSWYQQTPGQGLQFLFEYFSETQRNKGNFPGRFSGRQFSNSRSEMNVSTLELGDSALYLCAVQGNYGYTFGSGTRLTVV.

The CDR3 DNA follows: TGCGCCAGCAGCTTAATGGCGGGAGGCTCCTACGAGCAGTACTTC. It translates to CASSLMAGGSYEQYF. The rearrangement joins TRBV5-1 to TRBJ2-7, with 8 bases identical to TRBD2. The CDR3 totals 15 residues. V trimming: 2 bases; J trimming: 0 bases; junction bases outside the gene matches: 4. Germline loops: CDR1 SGHRS, CDR2 YFSETQ. Using reference TRBV5-1 and TRBJ2-7 for the parts outside the CDR3, the full variable domain is KAGVTQTPRYLIKTRGQQVTLSCSPISGHRSVSWYQQTPGQGLQFLFEYFSETQRNKGNFPGRFSGRQFSNSRSEMNVSTLELGDSALYLCASSLMAGGSYEQYFGPGTRLTVT.

This clonotype was observed a few times. The chain joins TRBV29-1 to TRBJ2-7; possible D gene TRBD1, 5 bases. The length of the CDR3 is 15 residues. In germline, CDR1 is SQVTM, CDR2 ANQGSEA. V was trimmed by 3 bases and J by 5 bases, leaving 20 bases between them. The CDR3 DNA reads TGCAGCGTTGAGTTCCCCCAAAGGGGCTTCCACGAGCAGTACTTC. It translates to CSVEFPQRGFHEQYF.

This clonotype was counted a few times. V is TRBV12-3 or TRBV12-4 and J is TRBJ1-5, with D tentatively TRBD1 (6 bases). The CDR3 is made up of 15 amino acids. Trimming removed 5 bases from V and 7 bases from J, with 18 bases in between. In DNA, the CDR3 is TGTGCCAGCAGTCCCTCTAGAGGGGGAAGGCAGCCCCAGCATTTT. Protein: CASSPSRGGRQPQHF.

This rearrangement joins TRBV12-3 or TRBV12-4 to TRBJ1-5; 9 bases are shared with TRBD1. V was clipped by 6 bases and J by 6 bases; unmatched bases: 15. There are 17 residues in the CDR3. The CDR3 DNA reads TGTGCCAGCAGAATCGGACAGGGGAATGGGGGAGGTCAGCCCCAGCATTTT. Translating gives CASRIGQGNGGGQPQHF.

The chain couples TRBV18 to TRBJ1-5, with a possible D match to TRBD1 (6 bases). The CDR3 totals 16 residues. Trimming stripped 3 bases from V and 3 bases from J, with 15 bases between. Germline V lookup: CDR1 KGHSH, CDR2 LQKENI. The CDR3 here is CASSPYGGVDNQPQHF. The CDR3 DNA sequence: TGTGCCAGCTCACCTTACGGGGGCGTCGACAATCAGCCCCAGCATTTT.

This clonotype was observed a few times. The chain is built from TRBV12-3 or TRBV12-4 and TRBJ2-5, with D possibly matching TRBD1 (5 bases). With the DNA end fitting TRBJ2-7 better, the J assignment may be wrong. The CDR3 is 13 residues long. The CDR3 DNA reads as TGTGCCAGCAGTTTAACAGGCGTCTACGAGCAGTACTTC. It yields the protein CASSLTGVYEQYF.

The chain has TRBV15 and TRBJ1-2; perhaps TRBD1 as D (6 bases). The V end was cut by 0 bases, the J end by 3 bases, with 11 bases between. The germline V gene has CDR1 LNHNV and CDR2 YYDKDF (reference sequence). CDR3 length equals 15 residues. CDR3 DNA sequence: TGTGCCACCAGCAGAGATCCCCGGACAGACTATGGCTACACCTTC. Amino acid sequence: CATSRDPRTDYGYTF.

This chain joins TRBV15 and TRBJ1-1; D might be TRBD1 (6 bases). CDR3 length: 15 amino acids. The V end lost 5 bases, the J end lost 5 bases, and 18 bases lay between the germline ends. The germline gives CDR1 LNHNV, CDR2 YYDKDF (reference sequence). The CDR3 loop reads CATSSTGWGKTEAFF. CDR3 nucleotide sequence: TGTGCCACCAGCTCCACAGGGTGGGGGAAAACTGAAGCTTTCTTT. Full variable domain (missing parts from reference TRBV15 and TRBJ1-1): DAMVIQNPRYQVTQFGKPVTLSCSQTLNHNVMYWYQQKSSQAPKLLFHYYDKDFNNEADTPDNFQSRRPNTSFCFLDIRSPGLGDTAMYLCATSSTGWGKTEAFFGQGTRLTVV.

V is TRBV20-1 and J is TRBJ2-7; 7 bases map to TRBD2. The CDR3 contains 13 residues. Germline V gives CDR1 DFQATT, CDR2 SNEGSKA (reference sequence). V was pared by 6 bases and J by 1 base, with 6 bases of the junction left unmatched. The CDR3 nucleotides read TGCAGTGCCGGAGCGGGATTTTCCTACGAGCAGTACTTC. Its protein product is CSAGAGFSYEQYF.